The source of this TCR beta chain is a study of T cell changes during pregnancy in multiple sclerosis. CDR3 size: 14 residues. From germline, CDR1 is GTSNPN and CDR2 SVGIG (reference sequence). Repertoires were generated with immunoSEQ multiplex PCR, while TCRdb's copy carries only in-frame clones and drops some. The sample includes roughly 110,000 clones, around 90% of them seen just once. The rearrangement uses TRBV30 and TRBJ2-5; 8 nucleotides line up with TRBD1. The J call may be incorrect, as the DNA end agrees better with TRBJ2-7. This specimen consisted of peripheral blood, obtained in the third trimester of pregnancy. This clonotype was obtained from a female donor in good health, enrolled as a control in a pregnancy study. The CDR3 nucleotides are TGTGCCTGGAGTAAAGGCCAGGGGGCTTACGAGCAGTACTTC. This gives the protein CAWSKGQGAYEQYF.